Detailed here is one T cell receptor (beta chain). The V end lost 2 bases, the J end lost 5 bases, and 7 bases lay between the germline ends. In germline, CDR1 is MNHNY, CDR2 SVGAGI (reference sequence). The CDR3 spans 13 residues. Primers: 60 Vbeta forward and 13 Jbeta reverse. Sequencing was performed with immunoSEQ multiplex PCR; in TCRdb, only in-frame clones are kept and a portion is missing. The table lists 140,000 to 150,000 clones. The data belong to a study of cytomegalovirus exposure and HLA in healthy donors. The wider study: In an early release, HLA-typed donors contributed tens of millions of unique TCR sequences.

Sequencing was carried out using PBMCs. The origin of this receptor is a woman between 50 and 59 years old in good health and CMV-seronegative. The chain has TRBV6-6 and TRBJ1-5; D gene uncertain. The CDR3, as DNA: TGTGCCAGCAGTTACGGGCCGGATCAGCCCCAGCATTTT. This sequence encodes CASSYGPDQPQHF.